This is a list of T cell receptor beta chains from one sample in a study of response to subunit inactivated influenza vaccine. TCRdb re-called the RT-PCR reads with MiXCR, one entry per CDR3 protein. The sample gives hundreds of thousands of distinct CDR3 sequences, roughly 15% of which show up once; roughly 7.2% is in the top ten. The sample in question was PBMCs from blood, obtained 14 days before vaccination. The receptors shown here come from a man aged 45-65 years who received an inactivated influenza vaccine. The CDR3 runs from the conserved cysteine through the conserved F or W. The D gene is left open where the match is weak. For some rows the clone size is stated as once, few or many, or as a class when expanded; others skip it.

j_call d_call clone_size v_call cdr3_aa cdr3_nt
TRBJ2-1 NA few TRBV11-3 CASSAYHSYNEQFF TGTGCCAGCAGCGCTTACCACTCCTACAATGAGCAGTTCTTC
TRBJ1-1 TRBD1 NA TRBV18 CASSPSATGVNTEAFF TGTGCCAGCTCACCATCGGCGACAGGGGTGAACACTGAAGCTTTCTTT
TRBJ2-5 NA many TRBV7-2 CASSRQVQETQYF TGTGCCAGCAGCAGACAAGTCCAAGAGACCCAGTACTTC
TRBJ1-4 NA few TRBV11-3 CASSLNTDEKLFF TGTGCCAGCAGCCTCAACACAGATGAAAAACTGTTTTTT
TRBJ2-7 NA once TRBV6-5 CASSSRGVEQYF TGTGCCAGCAGTTCGAGAGGGGTCGAGCAGTACTTC
TRBJ2-1 TRBD2 NA TRBV20-1 CSALTGTSGSREQFF TGCAGTGCTCTGACCGGGACTAGCGGGAGCAGGGAGCAGTTCTTC
TRBJ2-7 TRBD2 NA TRBV9 CASSVDLAGVGEQYF TGTGCCAGCAGCGTAGACTTAGCGGGAGTCGGCGAGCAGTACTTC
TRBJ2-1 TRBD2 few TRBV7-2 CASSLTSGRVDEQFF TGTGCCAGCAGCTTAACTAGCGGGAGGGTCGATGAGCAGTTCTTC
TRBJ2-1 NA many TRBV4-3 CASSPGGTLTGNEQFF TGCGCCAGCAGCCCGGGTGGGACTCTTACGGGCAATGAGCAGTTCTTC
TRBJ1-2 NA few TRBV6-5 CASSYSPYSNSYGYTF TGTGCCAGCAGTTACTCTCCGTATTCAAATAGCTATGGCTACACCTTC
TRBJ2-3 NA NA TRBV11-2 CASSLAATVNTDTQYF TGTGCCAGCAGCTTAGCCGCCACGGTGAACACAGATACGCAGTATTTT
TRBJ2-1 NA NA TRBV27 CASRPTRPGQTRTYNEEQFF TGTGCCAGCAGACCCACTCGGCCCGGGCAGACAAGGACTTACAATGAGGAGCAGTTCTTC
TRBJ2-5 NA many TRBV29-1 CSVDSAQETQYF TGCAGCGTTGACTCGGCCCAAGAGACCCAGTACTTC
TRBJ1-2 NA NA TRBV6-2/TRBV6-3 CASTNGGGYTF TGTGCCAGCACCAACGGTGGAGGCTACACCTTC
TRBJ2-1 TRBD2 NA TRBV5-5 CASSSLAGGPRLNEQFF TGTGCCAGCAGCTCTCTAGCGGGGGGGCCTAGGTTGAATGAGCAGTTCTTC
TRBJ2-1 TRBD2 few TRBV4-3 CASSHWGTSGGRAYNEQFF TGCGCCAGCAGCCATTGGGGGACTAGCGGGGGTCGTGCCTACAATGAGCAGTTCTTC
TRBJ2-7 TRBD2 few TRBV12-3/TRBV12-4 CASSSSPGGSYEQYF TGTGCCAGCAGTTCCAGCCCGGGAGGGAGCTACGAGCAGTACTTC
TRBJ1-4 NA NA TRBV7-2 CASSPGMRGATNEKLFF TGTGCCAGCAGCCCCGGAATGCGGGGGGCAACTAATGAAAAACTGTTTTTT
TRBJ2-7 TRBD1 NA TRBV3-1 CASSQENLWTGYYEQYF TGTGCCAGCAGCCAAGAGAATTTGTGGACAGGCTACTACGAGCAGTACTTC
TRBJ2-2 NA NA TRBV12-3/TRBV12-4 CASSLGAGLVTGELFF TGTGCCAGCAGTTTAGGAGCAGGGTTAGTCACCGGGGAGCTGTTTTTT
TRBJ2-2 NA NA TRBV11-2 CASSLDLGGWRELFF TGTGCCAGCAGCTTAGATCTTGGAGGCTGGCGGGAGCTGTTTTTT
TRBJ2-7 NA NA TRBV20-1 CSAGYSYEQYF TGCAGCGCCGGATACTCCTACGAGCAGTACTTC
TRBJ2-1 TRBD2 many TRBV29-1 CSVTSGSPSSYNEQFF TGCAGCGTTACTAGCGGGAGCCCAAGCTCCTACAATGAGCAGTTCTTC
TRBJ2-7 TRBD2 few TRBV20-1 CSAIYGRGDEQYF TGCAGTGCTATTTACGGGAGGGGGGACGAGCAGTACTTC
TRBJ2-3 NA few TRBV2 CASRADFGSGPGTDTQYF TGTGCCAGCAGGGCCGACTTTGGGAGCGGCCCGGGCACAGATACGCAGTATTTT
TRBJ2-1 NA NA TRBV7-2 CASSLRGAGFEQFF TGTGCCAGCAGCTTAAGGGGGGCTGGGTTTGAGCAGTTCTTC
TRBJ1-5 TRBD1 NA TRBV6-2/TRBV6-3 CASSPGTGASNQPQHF TGTGCCAGCAGCCCCGGGACAGGGGCTAGCAATCAGCCCCAGCATTTT
TRBJ2-5 NA NA TRBV7-9 CASSQGLTLQENQYF TGTGCCAGCTCCCAGGGCCTCACGCTCCAAGAGAACCAGTACTTC
TRBJ1-6 NA many TRBV5-1 CASSSAPTGNSPLHF TGCGCCAGCAGCTCAGCCCCGACAGGAAATTCACCCCTCCACTTT
TRBJ2-3 TRBD2 NA TRBV6-2/TRBV6-3 CASSYPGLAGEEPTDTQYF TGTGCCAGCAGTTACCCCGGACTAGCGGGGGAAGAACCCACAGATACGCAGTATTTT
TRBJ1-2 NA NA TRBV30 CAWSKNGYTF TGTGCCTGGAGTAAAAATGGCTACACCTTC